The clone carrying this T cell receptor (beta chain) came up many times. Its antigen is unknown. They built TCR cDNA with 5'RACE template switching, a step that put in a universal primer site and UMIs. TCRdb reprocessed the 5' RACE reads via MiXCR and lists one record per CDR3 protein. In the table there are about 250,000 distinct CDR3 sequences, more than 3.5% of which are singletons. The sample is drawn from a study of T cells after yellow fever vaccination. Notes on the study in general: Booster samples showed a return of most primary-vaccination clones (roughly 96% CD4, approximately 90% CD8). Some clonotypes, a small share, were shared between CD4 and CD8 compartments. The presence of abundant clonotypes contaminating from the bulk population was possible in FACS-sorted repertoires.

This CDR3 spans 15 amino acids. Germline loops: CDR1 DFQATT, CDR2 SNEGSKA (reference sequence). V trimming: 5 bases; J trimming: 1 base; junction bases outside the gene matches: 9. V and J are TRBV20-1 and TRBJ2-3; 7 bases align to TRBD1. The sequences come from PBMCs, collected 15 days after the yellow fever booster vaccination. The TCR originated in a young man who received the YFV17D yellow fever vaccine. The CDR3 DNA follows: TGCAGTGCTCATGACAGGGCCCGGGGCACAGATACGCAGTATTTT. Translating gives CSAHDRARGTDTQYF.